This T cell receptor beta chain was identified in a study of molecular identifiers for immune sequencing clone quantification. This clonotype was seen many times. This CDR3 has 15 amino acids. The germline V gene has CDR1 PRHDT and CDR2 FYEKMQ (reference sequence). The V gene lost 1 base and the J gene lost 2 bases, with 11 bases spanning the gap. In TCRdb, the PCR reads were re-called with MiXCR into one record per CDR3 protein. The sample records roughly 320,000 distinct CDR3 sequences, roughly 23% being singletons. This sequence joins TRBV13 and TRBJ1-2; no definite D call. Sequences were obtained from naive CD8+ T cells from blood, with Jurkat cell RNA spiked in. Regarding subset: FACS-sorted CD8+CD4-CCR7+CD45RA+ naive T cells. This sequence was found in a human donor in good health. Some libraries in this study had Jurkat cell RNA spiked in. The CDR3 protein is CASSLAASANYGYTF. The CDR3, as DNA: TGTGCCAGCAGCTTAGCAGCATCAGCGAACTATGGCTACACCTTC.